This TCR beta chain was profiled in a study of shared clonotypes between healthy human individuals (dated by TCRdb to between 2020 and 2021). In terms of the full investigation: A couple of women and a few men aged 18 to 49 years were included in the cohort. For each donor, three plates each were used for CD4 naive and CD4 memory, two plates were used for CD8 naive, and one plate was used for CD8 memory. To estimate repertoire size and how much clonotypes are shared between individuals, the study performed deep sequencing of blood TCR repertoires from a few healthy adults. Different laboratories and diverse techniques were used to prepare libraries and sequence TCR repertoires, to increase sequencing depth and limit assay-specific biases. Each donor's leukapheresis produced roughly between about 0.9 and 9.5 billion PBMCs.

Comment on this clone: Its recognized antigen is unknown. No base quality values were provided; no much bigger clone lies one nucleotide off.

Using the deep immunoSEQ assay, TCR CDR3 regions were amplified from genomic DNA by multiplex PCR. For each cell subset, the extracted genomic DNA was distributed evenly across all wells of several immunoSEQ 96-well plates, and each plate served as one replicate. For sorted subsets, approximately 0.2 ug of genomic DNA, equivalent to some 30,000 T cell genomes, went into each replicate PCR. The purified libraries were quantified using a Qubit 3.0 fluorometer, sized with a Bioanalyzer 2100, and then quantified again using the KAPA Library Quantification kit. Every immunoSEQ 96-well plate was sequenced on a dedicated single-read 150-cycle Illumina NextSeq 550 flow cell. The study's own analysis went as follows. Because only junctional sequences without quality scores were contained in the immunoSEQ output, filtering matching that applied to full-length reads could not be performed. To assign V/J genes and CDR3, sequences were annotated against IMGT germline references using PyIR, a Python wrapper for IgBLAST v1.9. Any read was removed if the V/J assignment was weak (E-value above 1e-6), the CDR3 was missing, or the read contained stop codons, out-of-frame junctions, or ambiguous translated residues. V3J clonotypes were defined by identical inferred V gene, J gene, and CDR3 amino acid sequence. Percentage overlap between repertoires was calculated by dividing the number of shared unique clonotypes by the size of the smaller repertoire. Repertoire richness was assessed with RTK rarefaction, the Chao1 estimator, and Recon v2.1 estimates of unobserved clonotypes. Generation probabilities for all TCRbeta clonotypes obtained by the gDNA method from a handful of donors were computed using OLGA. Held by TCRdb, this immuneACCESS table contains in-frame sequences only and omits some clones. Under half of the omission traces to an unresolved V gene where checked; the cause of the rest is unknown. The V and J calls and clone size come from that table; D and trimming were worked out from the DNA. The sample profile shows around 1,100,000 clones; around three quarters of them were found once. The ten top clones hold about 0.89% of the sample.

V and J are truncated by 1 base and 9 bases respectively, leaving an intervening sequence of 11 bases. The CDR3 numbers 13 residues from cysteine through phenylalanine. Only CDR3 DNA is held: 39 bases, read in frame from base 1. CDR1 is given as SGHRS and CDR2 as YFSETQ, both from the germline V gene. Study-wide findings and limitations: Compared with non-shared clonotypes, the clonotypes found in all four sorted-subset donors had higher generation probabilities. Because the study included only a small number of donors, the genetic and exposure-history diversity represented was limited. Across four donors, around 5.4% of naive CD4, approximately 3.5% of naive CD8, around 2.5% of memory CD4, and approximately 0.4% of memory CD8 clonotypes were shared. Incomplete sequencing was indicated by rarefaction of sorted-subset datasets, despite the large sequencing depth. Only blood was sampled, and tissue TCR repertoires likely differ from those in blood. Naive subsets generally had larger estimated clonotype richness than memory subsets. Pairwise subsampling indicated that sequencing depth was expected to affect the degree of clonotype sharing among donors.

The donors were healthy, HIV-negative adults with no recently reported acute infections or vaccinations. All donors were Caucasian adults living in Nashville, Tennessee, USA. CD4+ T cells were enriched by magnetic negative selection, after which naive cells were positively selected on CD45RA and the negative fraction was taken as the memory subset. Blood was obtained by leukapheresis, after which PBMCs were separated by Ficoll-Histopaque density gradient centrifugation and cryopreserved in liquid nitrogen vapor phase. Analytical flow cytometry was used to check the purity and quantity of each magnetically sorted T cell population. Genomic DNA was isolated from each sorted fraction and quantified by UV absorbance on a Nanodrop 2000c.

The sequencing sample was made of memory CD4+ T cells from PBMCs. Reading the label with the study, this specimen's cell subset or site is: CD45RA-negative fraction. The V gene is TRBV5-1 and the J gene is TRBJ2-1, with TRBD2 as a weak D call on 5 bases. This clonotype was obtained from a man between 18 and 29 years old in good health. Some clones in this sample may be carry-over from other donors' samples. The CDR3 loop reads CASSLNRGGEQFF. The nucleotide sequence reads TGCGCCAGCAGCTTGAATCGGGGTGGTGAGCAGTTCTTC.